This T cell receptor beta chain originates from a study of cytomegalovirus exposure and HLA in healthy donors. This CDR3 spans 16 amino acids. With 4 bases removed from V and 5 bases from J, the gap between germline ends came to 20 bases. CDR1 is WNHNN, CDR2 SYGVQD, per germline (reference sequence). The PCR was carried out with 60 Vbeta primers and 13 Jbeta primers. TCRdb's table, derived via immunoSEQ multiplex PCR, lists solely in-frame clones and lacks some. Of around 250,000 clones detected, around 90% appear once; the ten largest clones hold roughly 1.6%. All donors participated as healthy donors of bone marrow. This clone was found once.

Sequences were obtained from PBMCs. The source is a girl aged 2 to 10 in good health and CMV-seronegative. The genes are TRBV10-1 and TRBJ1-1; tentatively, D is TRBD1 (6 bases). The CDR3: CASSGAVGGRGTEAFF. The CDR3 region has the DNA TGCGCCAGCAGTGGGGCAGTGGGGGGGCGAGGGACTGAAGCTTTCTTT.